A single T cell receptor (beta chain) is shown here with its context. Its cognate antigen has yet to be identified. The input lacks base qualities; no much larger clone sits a single base away. The CDR3 starts with the cysteine, ends with the phenylalanine, and has 15 residues. The kept DNA is CDR3 alone, 45 bases in frame from the first base. Trimmed from V: 1 base; trimmed from J: 1 base; junction bases lacking a gene match: 4. The germline V gene (reference sequence) supplies CDR1 SGHNT and CDR2 YYREEE. TCRbeta CDR3 regions were amplified from genomic DNA by means of the immunoSEQ Assay, a bias-controlled multiplex PCR. Per the authors' processing: The number of nucleated cells in each sample was estimated from the amplification of reference gene primers within the assay. Sequence reads were collapsed and filtered to measure the absolute abundance of every unique TCRbeta CDR3 rearrangement. For each sample, productive Simpson clonality was calculated by taking the square root of Simpson's diversity index across productive rearrangements. TCRdb took over this immuneACCESS table, retaining in-frame rearrangements with V and J assigned. Such tables are incomplete; in checked studies, under half of the missing clones stem from an unresolved V gene, and the remainder is unexplained. D and trimming were read from the DNA, whereas the V and J calls and clone size are those reported in that table. The sample table holds 200,000 to 250,000 clones, of which about 90% were seen once. The ten top clones hold approximately 1.2% of the sample.

Whole blood was collected in K2EDTA tubes by collaborating institutions according to the institutions' own protocols. For TCRbeta analysis, collaborator samples were shipped as frozen whole blood, as isolated PBMCs, or as DNA extracted from either sample type. The data belong to a study of blood T cell repertoires in COVID-19 (TCRdb year 2020). Looking at the study overall: Samples from collaborators originated in the United States, Italy and Spain and spanned both the acute and convalescent phases of COVID-19. The material from the prospective study consisted of cDNA or gDNA derived from T cells, B-cell-depleted T cells, or PBMCs. Deeply sampled blood TCRbeta repertoires from subjects exposed to, actively infected with, or recovered from COVID-19 were included in the dataset. The repertoires were released in a freely available public database intended as a resource for research on the immune response to SARS-CoV-2. Samples came from the ongoing ImmuneRACE study (first 160 participants) plus 1,254 subjects from 6 global collaborators. Sample metadata almost always included a de-identified subject ID, COVID-19 status, age in years and sex. HLA class I and class II types, where available, came from metadata supplied by the sample provider rather than from assay-based typing.

Overall study outcomes, separate from this receptor: The quantity of clinical and demographic metadata differed by source and by participant and was supplied without curation.

This TCR came from a man aged 25 to 45 with acute or convalescent COVID-19. The sample consisted of peripheral blood. The V and J segments used are TRBV5-4 and TRBJ1-1, and 7 bases in between align with TRBD1. The nucleotide sequence is given as TGTGCCAGCAGCTTGCTGGGACAGTCGAACACTGAAGCTTTCTTT. Translated, it gives CASSLLGQSNTEAFF. Extended through the reference TRBV5-4 and TRBJ1-1 proteins, this CDR3 yields the full variable domain: ETGVTQSPTHLIKTRGQQVTLRCSSQSGHNTVSWYQQALGQGPQFIFQYYREEENGRGNFPPRFSGLQFPNYSSELNVNALELDDSALYLCASSLLGQSNTEAFFGQGTRLTVV.